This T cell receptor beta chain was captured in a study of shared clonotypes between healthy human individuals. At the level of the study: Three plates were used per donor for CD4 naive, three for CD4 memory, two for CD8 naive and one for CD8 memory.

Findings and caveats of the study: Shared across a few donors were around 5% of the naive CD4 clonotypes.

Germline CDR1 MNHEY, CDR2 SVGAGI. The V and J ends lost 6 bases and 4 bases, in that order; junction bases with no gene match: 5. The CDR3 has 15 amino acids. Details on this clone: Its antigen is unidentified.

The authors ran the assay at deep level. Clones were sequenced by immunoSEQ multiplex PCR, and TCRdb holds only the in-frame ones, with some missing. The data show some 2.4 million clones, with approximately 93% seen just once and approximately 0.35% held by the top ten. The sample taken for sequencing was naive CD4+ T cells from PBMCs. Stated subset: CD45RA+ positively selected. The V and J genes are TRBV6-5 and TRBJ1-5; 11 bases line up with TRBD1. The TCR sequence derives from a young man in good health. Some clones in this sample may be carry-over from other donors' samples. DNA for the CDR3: TGTGCCAGCAGCAGGACAGGGGGCTGGAATCAGCCCCAGCATTTT. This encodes CASSRTGGWNQPQHF.